These 31 T cell receptor beta chains share one sample of origin, sequenced in a study of molecular identifiers for immune sequencing clone quantification. Using its own MiXCR run on the PCR reads, TCRdb lists one record per CDR3 protein. The table includes some 100,000 distinct CDR3 sequences, roughly a third detected once. Sequencing used naive CD8+ T cells from blood, with Jurkat cell RNA spiked in. Stated subset: FACS-sorted CD8+CD4-CCR7+CD45RA+ naive T cells. The receptors come from a human donor in good health. Some libraries in this study had Jurkat cell RNA spiked in.

This chain uses TRBV19 with TRBJ2-3; 10 bases agree with TRBD2. Germline V gene lookup returns CDR1 LNHDA and CDR2 SQIVND (reference sequence). V lost 5 bases and J lost 0; bases outside the gene matches: 5. The CDR3 is 16 residues long. CDR3 residues: CASSLGLASSTDTQYF. DNA of the CDR3: TGTGCCAGTAGTCTGGGACTAGCGTCTAGCACAGATACGCAGTATTTT. Supplemented by reference TRBV19 and TRBJ2-3, the full variable domain reads DGGITQSPKYLFRKEGQNVTLSCEQNLNHDAMYWYRQDPGQGLRLIYYSQIVNDFQKGDIAEGYSVSREKKESFPLTVTSAQKNPTAFYLCASSLGLASSTDTQYFGPGTRLTVL.

Regarding this clonotype: Compared with germline, one end of the junction differs, possibly owing to a read error. The chain couples TRBV6-2 or TRBV6-3 to TRBJ2-2, with D perhaps matching TRBD2 (5 bases). Germline CDR1 and CDR2: MNHEY and SVGEGT. There are 11 residues in the CDR3. CDR3 nucleotides: TGTGCCAGCCTCGTAGCCGGGGTGCTGTTTTTT. This codes for CASLVAGVLFF.

Concerning this clonotype itself: This could be a read error, since a much larger clone is one nucleotide away. The V and J genes are TRBV20-1 and TRBJ2-2, with TRBD2 as a possible D gene (5 bases). From germline, CDR1 is DFQATT and CDR2 SNEGSKA (reference sequence). This CDR3 comprises 12 residues. The CDR3 here is CSAKVNTGEPFF. Here the CDR3 DNA reads TGCAGTGCTAAAGTTAACACCGGGGAGCCGTTTTTT.

This chain uses TRBV4-3 with TRBJ2-7; 7 bases are shared with TRBD2. Germline assignment: CDR1 LGHNA and CDR2 YSLEER. The CDR3 sequence is 16 residues long. With 4 bases clipped from V and 2 bases from J, the junction kept 11 bases outside the gene matches. The CDR3 region is CASSLTSVGRTYEQYF. CDR3 nucleotide sequence: TGCGCCAGCAGCCTTACCTCTGTCGGGAGGACCTACGAGCAGTACTTC.

This clonotype was counted a few times. J is TRBJ2-3 and V is TRBV4-1; unclear D gene. Deletions cut 4 bases from V and 2 bases from J, with 4 bases between. The germline gives CDR1 MGHRA, CDR2 YSYEKL. The CDR3 extends over 12 amino acids. The CDR3 DNA is TGCGCCAGCAGCCCGAACACAGATACGCAGTATTTT. As protein: CASSPNTDTQYF.

The genes are TRBV20-1 and TRBJ2-1; D is perhaps TRBD2 (6 bases). Germline lookup yields CDR1 DFQATT and CDR2 SNEGSKA (reference sequence). V was pared by 3 bases and J by 1 base, with 10 bases between. The length of the CDR3 is 14 residues. The CDR3 here is CSASGEASYNEQFF. As DNA, the CDR3 is TGCAGTGCTAGTGGGGAGGCTTCCTACAATGAGCAGTTCTTC.

This clonotype showed up just a few times. One end of the junction does not line up with germline, which may come from a read error. The V call is TRBV27, the J call TRBJ2-5, with a weak D call TRBD1 (5 bases). There are 13 residues in the CDR3. Germline V gene sequence: CDR1 MNHEY, CDR2 SMNVEV (reference sequence). The CDR3 coding sequence is TGTGCCAGCAGTCCTCCCTGGACACCCGAGGTGCACTTC. It yields the protein CASSPPWTPEVHF.

This chain uses TRBV10-1 with TRBJ2-7; 7 bases fit TRBD1. Trimming took 11 bases from V and 4 from J; bases not matched to a gene: 14. The germline V gene has CDR1 WNHNN and CDR2 SYGVQD (reference sequence). The CDR3 contains 14 residues. As DNA, the CDR3 is TGCGCCTGCACAGAGACAGGGAAACTTTACGAGCAGTACTTC. This gives the protein CACTETGKLYEQYF.

Comments on this clonotype: It may be a read error: a sequence one base away is much more abundant. V usage is TRBV7-2 and J usage is TRBJ2-6, with TRBD1 as a possible D gene (5 bases). CDR3 size: 18 residues. From germline, CDR1 is SGHTA and CDR2 FQGNSA. Trimming cost V 1 base and J 2 bases, with 15 bases left between them. This chain's CDR3 is CASSLGGASDTGANVLTF. The CDR3 nucleotides read TGTGCCAGCAGCTTAGGGGGCGCCAGCGACACTGGGGCCAACGTCCTGACTTTC.

Comment on this clonotype: The junction and the germline gene differ at one end; a read error may be behind it. The J gene is TRBJ2-7, the V gene TRBV5-6; D is perhaps TRBD1 (6 bases). Germline CDR1 is SGHDT and CDR2 is YYEEEE. This CDR3 spans 15 amino acids. CDR3 region: CASSWGQGPPYAQYF. The CDR3 nucleotides read TGTGCCAGCAGCTGGGGTCAGGGGCCCCCATACGCGCAGTACTTC. Full variable domain (missing parts from reference TRBV5-6 and TRBJ2-7): DAGVTQSPTHLIKTRGQQVTLRCSPKSGHDTVSWYQQALGQGPQFIFQYYEEEERQRGNFPDRFSGHQFPNYSSELNVNALLLGDSALYLCASSWGQGPPYAQYFGPGTRLTVT.

J is TRBJ2-3 and V is TRBV4-3; 12 bases align to TRBD2. Germline CDR1 LGHNA, CDR2 YSLEER. Germline trimming cut 5 bases from V and 2 bases from J; bases unmatched to any gene: 5. The CDR3 extends over 16 amino acids. CDR3 amino acids: CASSGASGRVTDTQYF. In DNA form, the CDR3 reads TGCGCCAGCAGCGGGGCTAGCGGGAGGGTCACAGATACGCAGTATTTT.

The gene calls are TRBV5-6 and TRBJ2-7, with D tentatively TRBD1 (5 bases). This CDR3 contains 13 residues. Germline CDR1 is SGHDT and CDR2 is YYEEEE. Trimming took off 5 bases at V and 6 bases at J, with 15 bases between the two ends. The CDR3 sequence is CASRFPQGGEQYF. In DNA form, the CDR3 reads TGTGCCAGCAGATTTCCCCAGGGTGGCGAGCAGTACTTC.

Note on this clonotype: A much bigger clone sits one base away, suggesting this may be a read error. The chain combines TRBV7-9 with TRBJ1-4; D is ambiguous. Trimming pared 8 bases from V and 4 bases from J, leaving 14 bases between. The CDR3 covers 14 residues. CDR1 SEHNR and CDR2 FQNEAQ come from the germline V gene (reference sequence). The CDR3 sequence: CASGPPSVNEKLFF. The CDR3 DNA is TGTGCCAGCGGCCCGCCAAGCGTTAATGAAAAACTGTTTTTT.

This rearrangement joins TRBV19 to TRBJ1-5, with a possible D match to TRBD1 (5 bases). Per the germline V gene, CDR1 is LNHDA and CDR2 is SQIVND (reference sequence). The length of the CDR3 is 15 residues. V was trimmed by 7 bases and J by 0 bases, leaving 13 bases between them. CDR3 in DNA: TGTGCCAGTACCCAAGAGGGGTATAGCAATCAGCCCCAGCATTTT. Encoded protein: CASTQEGYSNQPQHF.

This clonotype has a handful of counts. J is TRBJ2-1 and V is TRBV12-3 or TRBV12-4; D ambiguous. The V gene lost 2 bases and the J gene lost 9 bases, with 11 bases spanning the gap. The CDR3 sequence is 13 residues long. DNA for the CDR3: TGTGCCAGCAGTTTAATGTGGTCGGCTGAGCAGTTCTTC. This gives the protein CASSLMWSAEQFF.

A note on this clonotype: A junction end diverges from the germline sequence, so it may reflect a read error. V and J are TRBV5-6 and TRBJ1-1; D ambiguous. Germline lookup yields CDR1 SGHDT and CDR2 YYEEEE. This CDR3 has 12 amino acids. CDR3: CACSFSRAEAFF. CDR3 in DNA: TGTGCCTGCAGCTTCTCACGGGCTGAAGCTTTCTTT. Looking up the rest from reference TRBV5-6 and TRBJ1-1 gives the full variable domain: DAGVTQSPTHLIKTRGQQVTLRCSPKSGHDTVSWYQQALGQGPQFIFQYYEEEERQRGNFPDRFSGHQFPNYSSELNVNALLLGDSALYLCACSFSRAEAFFGQGTRLTVV.

This clonotype was detected ten times or more. This chain connects TRBV28 to TRBJ2-7; D is perhaps TRBD1 (5 bases). The CDR3 sequence is 14 residues long. Germline CDR1 and CDR2: MDHEN and SYDVKM. Trimming removed 2 bases at V and 3 bases at J, with 11 bases between. CDR3: CASSLAFQGYEQYF. CDR3 coding DNA: TGTGCCAGCAGTTTAGCCTTCCAGGGCTACGAGCAGTACTTC.

This clonotype was picked up many times. The chain uses TRBV25-1 and TRBJ2-3; unclear D gene. Trimming removed 5 bases from V and 3 bases from J, with 12 bases in between. Germline CDR1 and CDR2: MGHDK and SYGVNS. This CDR3 is built from 14 residues. The CDR3 sequence is CASSNGAGTDTQYF. The CDR3 DNA sequence: TGTGCCAGCAGTAACGGAGCTGGGACAGATACGCAGTATTTT.

This clonotype was picked up a small number of times. The V call is TRBV20-1, the J call TRBJ2-2; D possibly corresponds to TRBD2 (5 bases). The CDR3 spans 15 residues. Germline V gives CDR1 DFQATT, CDR2 SNEGSKA (reference sequence). V was pared by 1 base and J by 6 bases, with 15 bases between. In DNA, the CDR3 is TGCAGTGCTAGAGTGAGATATGAGGGCCCCGGGGAGCTGTTTTTT. Translation: CSARVRYEGPGELFF.

Ten or more counts support this clonotype. This sequence joins TRBV7-9 and TRBJ2-3; perhaps TRBD1 as D (5 bases). Looked up from germline, CDR1 is SEHNR and CDR2 is FQNEAQ (reference sequence). The CDR3 has 14 residues. Deletions cut 0 bases from V and 4 bases from J, with 8 bases between. The chain's CDR3 is CASSLAQGSDTQYF. The CDR3 DNA reads TGTGCCAGCAGCTTAGCGCAGGGATCAGATACGCAGTATTTT.

Details on this clonotype: This clone may be a read error of a much larger clone one base away. The chain combines TRBV5-6 with TRBJ1-5; D is uncertain. There are 12 residues in the CDR3. The V gene lost 4 bases and the J gene lost 3 bases, with 5 bases spanning the gap. Per the germline V gene, CDR1 is SGHDT and CDR2 is YYEEEE. The CDR3 coding sequence is TGTGCCAGCAGCATGATCAATCAGCCCCAGCATTTT. It yields the protein CASSMINQPQHF.

Note on this clonotype: A much bigger clone sits one base away, suggesting this may be a read error. Given the absence of the conserved phenylalanine or tryptophan at the CDR3 end, a read error is likely. The chain joins TRBV28 to TRBJ2-7; D not certain. CDR1 is MDHEN and CDR2 is SYDVKM in the germline V gene. This CDR3 comprises 10 residues. V dropped 8 bases and J dropped 5 bases, with 7 bases sitting between them. CDR3: CASGLHEQYL. CDR3 DNA sequence: TGTGCCAGCGGCCTCCACGAGCAGTACCTC.

The table lists this clonotype with a few counts. CDR3 in amino acids: CAADGGGTKGYTF. The CDR3 DNA follows: TGTGCAGCAGACGGGGGGGGTACGAAAGGCTACACCTTC. This chain connects TRBV6-5 to TRBJ1-2; weak D call: TRBD1 (5 bases). Germline CDR1 and CDR2: MNHEY and SVGAGI. The CDR3 has 13 residues.

Worth noting for this clonotype: It may be a read error: a sequence one base away is much more abundant. The chain links TRBV5-1 to TRBJ2-7; the match to TRBD1 covers 9 bases. Per the germline V gene, CDR1 is SGHRS and CDR2 is YFSETQ. CDR3 length: 14 amino acids. The CDR3, as DNA: TGCGCCAGCAGCTCAGACAGGGGGACCTACGAGCAGAACTTC. Translated, it gives CASSSDRGTYEQNF.

In its sample, this clonotype was seen once. This may stem from a read error, because a much larger clone lies one nucleotide away. Without the conserved terminal phenylalanine or tryptophan, this CDR3 likely stems from a read error. The rearrangement links TRBV28 to TRBJ1-2; D unclear. Germline V lookup: CDR1 MDHEN, CDR2 SYDVKM. V was pared by 5 bases and J by 8 bases, with 12 bases between. This CDR3 contains 12 residues. The CDR3 sequence: CASSPGKGGYTI. The CDR3 DNA follows: TGTGCCAGCAGTCCGGGCAAAGGAGGCTACACCATC.

Concerning this clonotype: This CDR3 fails to terminate in the conserved phenylalanine or tryptophan, so it likely reflects a read error. V is TRBV6-5 and J is TRBJ2-7; D is possibly TRBD1 (6 bases). The CDR3 consists of 14 residues. Germline V CDR1 and CDR2: MNHEY, SVGAGI. V lost 7 bases to trimming and J lost 7 bases, with 20 bases between them. The CDR3 bases are TGTGCCAGCACCCAACAGGGAGTTTTTGGGGAGCAGTACATC. The encoded protein is CASTQQGVFGEQYI.

This clonotype was counted only a few times. This rearrangement joins TRBV9 to TRBJ2-2, with TRBD1 matching over 8 bases. The CDR3 totals 16 residues. The trim removed 3 bases at V and 6 bases at J, leaving 10 bases unmatched. Per germline, CDR1 SGDLS and CDR2 YYNGEE. CDR3 protein: CASSANRGKVSGELFF. The DNA for the CDR3 is TGTGCCAGCAGCGCTAACAGGGGGAAGGTTTCCGGGGAGCTGTTTTTT.

This clonotype was recorded at least ten times. The V and J genes are TRBV11-2 and TRBJ1-1, with 8 bases identical to TRBD1. This CDR3 spans 15 amino acids. Germline trimming cut 5 bases from V and 3 bases from J; bases unmatched to any gene: 8. Germline values: CDR1 SGHAT, CDR2 FQNNGV. The CDR3 sequence is CASSAGRGLDTEAFF. The CDR3 DNA sequence: TGTGCCAGCAGCGCGGGCAGGGGGCTTGACACTGAAGCTTTCTTT. Full variable domain (missing parts from reference TRBV11-2 and TRBJ1-1): EAGVAQSPRYKIIEKRQSVAFWCNPISGHATLYWYQQILGQGPKLLIQFQNNGVVDDSQLPKDRFSAERLKGVDSTLKIQPAKLEDSAVYLCASSAGRGLDTEAFFGQGTRLTVV.

This clonotype was seen a handful of times. The chain uses TRBV13 and TRBJ1-1, with TRBD1 matching over 9 bases. The trim removed 4 bases at V and 3 bases at J, leaving 0 bases unmatched. Germline V gene data show CDR1 as PRHDT and CDR2 as FYEKMQ (reference sequence). This CDR3 comprises 13 residues. CDR3 sequence: CASSWTGDTEAFF. CDR3 in DNA: TGTGCCAGCAGCTGGACAGGGGACACTGAAGCTTTCTTT.

In this sample, this clonotype turned up a few times. This chain joins TRBV11-2 and TRBJ2-1; D is ambiguous. V was trimmed by 1 base and J by 0 bases, leaving 4 bases between them. Germline CDR1 reads SGHAT; CDR2 reads FQNNGV. The CDR3 sequence is 14 residues long. The CDR3 DNA is TGTGCCAGCAGCTTAGCAGTCTCCTACAATGAGCAGTTCTTC. Amino acids: CASSLAVSYNEQFF.

This clonotype was observed a few times. The genes are TRBV28 and TRBJ2-7, with 11 bases fitting TRBD1. The length of the CDR3 is 15 residues. V was clipped by 4 bases and J by 6 bases; unmatched bases: 8. CDR1 and CDR2 (germline): MDHEN, SYDVKM. The CDR3 here is CASSSRTGGLGEQYF. The CDR3, as DNA: TGTGCCAGCAGTTCCCGGACAGGGGGCCTGGGCGAGCAGTACTTC.